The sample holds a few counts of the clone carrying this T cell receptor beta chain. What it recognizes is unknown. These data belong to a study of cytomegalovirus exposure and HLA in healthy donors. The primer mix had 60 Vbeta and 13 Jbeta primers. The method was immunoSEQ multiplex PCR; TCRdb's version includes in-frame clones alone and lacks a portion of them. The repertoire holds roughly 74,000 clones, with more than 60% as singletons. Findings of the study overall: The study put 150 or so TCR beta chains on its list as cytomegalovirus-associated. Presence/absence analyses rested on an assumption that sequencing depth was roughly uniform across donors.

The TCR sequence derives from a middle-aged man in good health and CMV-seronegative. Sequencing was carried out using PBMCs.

The CDR3 DNA reads as TGTGCCAGCAGTGAAATAGGCAGGGTAAAGGGCGAGCAGTACTTC. This sequence encodes CASSEIGRVKGEQYF. V and J are TRBV2 and TRBJ2-7; D perhaps matches TRBD1 (5 bases). Trimming pared 2 bases from V and 6 bases from J, leaving 17 bases between. From germline, CDR1 is SNHLY and CDR2 FYNNEI. CDR3 size: 15 residues.